This T cell receptor beta chain was recovered during a study of blood T cell repertoires in COVID-19. Per the original methods: Scientists estimated how many nucleated cells there were by amplifying reference gene primers. Data came from immunoSEQ multiplex PCR; TCRdb stores just in-frame clones and leaves some out. The V and J calls and clone size are taken from that table; D and trimming were inferred from the DNA. Of under 250,000 clones in the sample, around 89% were seen once. Sample: peripheral blood. The clonotype originates from a woman in her 30s with COVID-19, enrolled during active disease.

The CDR3 DNA follows: TGTGCCAGCAGCTCGGGGTACACTGAAGCTTTCTTT. Translated, it gives CASSSGYTEAFF. J is TRBJ1-1 and V is TRBV2; D gene uncertain. Germline V gene sequence: CDR1 SNHLY, CDR2 FYNNEI. The CDR3 has 12 amino acids. Trimming took 6 bases from V and 3 from J, leaving 8 bases between them.